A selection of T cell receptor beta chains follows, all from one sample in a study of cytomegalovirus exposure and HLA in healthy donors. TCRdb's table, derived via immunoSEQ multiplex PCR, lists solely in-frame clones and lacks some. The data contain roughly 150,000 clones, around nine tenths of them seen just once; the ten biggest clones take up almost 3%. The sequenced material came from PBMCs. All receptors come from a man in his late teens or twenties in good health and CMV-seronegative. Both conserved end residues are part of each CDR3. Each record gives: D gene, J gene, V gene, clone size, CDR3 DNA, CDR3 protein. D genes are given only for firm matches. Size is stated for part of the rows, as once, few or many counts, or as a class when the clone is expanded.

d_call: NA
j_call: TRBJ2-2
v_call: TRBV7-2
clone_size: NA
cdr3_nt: TGTGCCAGCAGCTTCAAGGGGTCGGGGGAGCTGTTTTTT
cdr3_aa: CASSFKGSGELFF

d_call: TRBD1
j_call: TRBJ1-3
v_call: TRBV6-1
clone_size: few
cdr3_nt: TGTGCCAGCAGTGAGGGGACAGGTGGAAACACCATATATTTT
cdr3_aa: CASSEGTGGNTIYF

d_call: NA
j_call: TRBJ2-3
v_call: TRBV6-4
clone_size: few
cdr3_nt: TGTGCCAGCAGTGAGGCACCCAGTTCTAGCACAGATACGCAGTATTTT
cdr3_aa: CASSEAPSSSTDTQYF

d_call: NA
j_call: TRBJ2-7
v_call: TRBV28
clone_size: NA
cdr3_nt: TGTGCCAGCAGTTTCTCCCTCAATCTAGCGTATTCCTACGAGCAGTACTTC
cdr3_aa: CASSFSLNLAYSYEQYF

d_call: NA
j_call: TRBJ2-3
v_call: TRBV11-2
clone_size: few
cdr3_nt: TGTGCCAGCAGCCGCTTTACAAATACGCAGTATTTT
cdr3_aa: CASSRFTNTQYF

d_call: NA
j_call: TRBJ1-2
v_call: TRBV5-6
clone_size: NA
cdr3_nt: TGTGCCAGCAGCTTGGACAGGGCTAACTATGGCTACACCTTC
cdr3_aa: CASSLDRANYGYTF

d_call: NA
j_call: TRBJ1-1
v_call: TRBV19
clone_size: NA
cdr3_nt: TGTGCCAGTAGTATTTACGGGACTCCGGGAGGGACTGAAGCTTTCTTT
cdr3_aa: CASSIYGTPGGTEAFF

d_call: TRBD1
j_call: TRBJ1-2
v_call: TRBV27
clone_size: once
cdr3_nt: TGTGCCAGCAGTCCGACAGGGCGGTACTATGGCTACACCTTC
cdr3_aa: CASSPTGRYYGYTF

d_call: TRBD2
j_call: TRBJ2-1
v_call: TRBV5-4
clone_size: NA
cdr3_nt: TGTGCCAGCAGCTTGGTACTAGCGGGAGTGGTTGAGCAGTTCTTC
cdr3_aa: CASSLVLAGVVEQFF

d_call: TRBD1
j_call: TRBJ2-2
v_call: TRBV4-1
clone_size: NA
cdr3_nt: TGCGCCAGCAGCCAAGAGGGGACAGGGGCCACCGGGGAGCTGTTTTTT
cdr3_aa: CASSQEGTGATGELFF

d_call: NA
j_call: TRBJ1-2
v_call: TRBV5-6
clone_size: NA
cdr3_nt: TGTGCCAGCAGCTTGGACAGGCAGAACTATGGCTACACCTTC
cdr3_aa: CASSLDRQNYGYTF

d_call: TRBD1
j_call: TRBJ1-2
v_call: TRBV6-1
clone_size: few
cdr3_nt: TGTGCCAGCAGTGAAGAAGACGGGACAGGGACATATGGCTACACCTTC
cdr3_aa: CASSEEDGTGTYGYTF

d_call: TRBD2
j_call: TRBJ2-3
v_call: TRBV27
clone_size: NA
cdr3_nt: TGTGCCACATCCCGGGGACTAGTCACAGATACGCAGTATTTT
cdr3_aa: CATSRGLVTDTQYF

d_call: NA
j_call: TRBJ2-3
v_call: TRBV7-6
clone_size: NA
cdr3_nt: TGTGCCAGCAGCTTGGGGACACACACAGATACGCAGTATTTT
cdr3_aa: CASSLGTHTDTQYF

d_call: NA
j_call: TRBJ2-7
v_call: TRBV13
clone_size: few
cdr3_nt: TGTGCCAGCAGCTTAGGCCTAAACGAGCAGTACTTC
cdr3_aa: CASSLGLNEQYF

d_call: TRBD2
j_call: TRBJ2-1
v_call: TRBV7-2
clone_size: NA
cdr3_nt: TGTGCCAGCAGCTTAACTTGGACTAGGAACAATGAGCAGTTCTTC
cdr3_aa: CASSLTWTRNNEQFF

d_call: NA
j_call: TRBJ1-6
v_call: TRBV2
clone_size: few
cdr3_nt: TGTGCGAGCATTGCAGGGGATAATTCACCCCTCCACTTT
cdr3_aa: CASIAGDNSPLHF

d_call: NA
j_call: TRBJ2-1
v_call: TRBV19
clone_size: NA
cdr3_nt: TGTGCCAGTAGTATAGCTAGTGGAGACAATGAGCAGTTCTTC
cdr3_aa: CASSIASGDNEQFF

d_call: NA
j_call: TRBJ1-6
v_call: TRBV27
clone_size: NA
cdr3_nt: TGTGCCAGCAGTTTCCAGAACTCACCCCTCCACTTT
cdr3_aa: CASSFQNSPLHF

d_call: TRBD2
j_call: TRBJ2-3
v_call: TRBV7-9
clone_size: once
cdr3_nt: TGTGCCAGCAGCTCCAGACTAGCGGGGCAAGATACGCAGTATTTT
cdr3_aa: CASSSRLAGQDTQYF

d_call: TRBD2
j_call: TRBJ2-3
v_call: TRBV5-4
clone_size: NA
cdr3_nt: TGTGCCATCCGTCCGGGACTAGCGGGAGATACGCAGTATTTT
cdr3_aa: CAIRPGLAGDTQYF

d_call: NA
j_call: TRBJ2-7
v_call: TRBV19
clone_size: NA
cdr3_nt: TGTGCCAGCTCTGTTGGGGCGAAAACCTACGAGCAGTACTTC
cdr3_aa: CASSVGAKTYEQYF

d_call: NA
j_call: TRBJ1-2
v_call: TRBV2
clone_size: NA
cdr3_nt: TGTGCCAGCAAGTACAGGGTGAGGAACTATGGCTACACCTTC
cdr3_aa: CASKYRVRNYGYTF

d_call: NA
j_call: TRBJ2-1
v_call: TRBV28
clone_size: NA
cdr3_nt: TGTGCCAGCAGTTTAGGGAGAGTGGGAGTTGAGCAGTTCTTC
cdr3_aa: CASSLGRVGVEQFF

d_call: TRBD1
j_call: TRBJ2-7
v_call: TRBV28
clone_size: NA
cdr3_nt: TGTGCCAGCAGACCAGGGACAGGGGGCTCCTACGAGCAGTACTTC
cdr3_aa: CASRPGTGGSYEQYF

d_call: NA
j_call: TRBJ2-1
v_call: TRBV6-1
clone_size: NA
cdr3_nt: TGTGCCAGCAGTGTGGAGGGCTCCTACAATGAGCAGTTCTTC
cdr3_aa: CASSVEGSYNEQFF

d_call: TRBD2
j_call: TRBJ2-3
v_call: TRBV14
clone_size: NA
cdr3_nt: TGTGCCAGCAGCAAAGGACTAGCGAGGGCAGATACGCAGTATTTT
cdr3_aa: CASSKGLARADTQYF

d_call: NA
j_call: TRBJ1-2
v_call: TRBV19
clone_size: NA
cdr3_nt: TGTGCCAGTAGTTGGGCGACACCTTACGGCTACACCTTC
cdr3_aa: CASSWATPYGYTF

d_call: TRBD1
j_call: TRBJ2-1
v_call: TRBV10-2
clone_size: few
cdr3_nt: TGCGCCAGCAGCAGACAGGGGGGTAGGTTAAGGGATGAGCAGTTCTTC
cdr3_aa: CASSRQGGRLRDEQFF

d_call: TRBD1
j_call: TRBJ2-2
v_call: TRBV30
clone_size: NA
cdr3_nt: TGTGCCTGGAGTCGGACAGGGGCCGGGGAGCTGTTTTTT
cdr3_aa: CAWSRTGAGELFF

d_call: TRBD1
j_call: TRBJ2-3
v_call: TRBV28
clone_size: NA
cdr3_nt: TGTGCCAGCGGACAGGGGAACGAAGATACGCAGTATTTT
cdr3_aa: CASGQGNEDTQYF

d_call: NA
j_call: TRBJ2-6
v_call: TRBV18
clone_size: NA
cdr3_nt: TGTGCCAGCTCACCACGGGAGATCTCTGGGGCCAACGTCCTGACTTTC
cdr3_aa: CASSPREISGANVLTF

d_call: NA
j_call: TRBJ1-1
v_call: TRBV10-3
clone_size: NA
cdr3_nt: TGTGCCATCAGTGAGTCGACGACAAACACTGAAGCTTTCTTT
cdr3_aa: CAISESTTNTEAFF

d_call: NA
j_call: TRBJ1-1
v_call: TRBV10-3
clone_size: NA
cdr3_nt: TGTGCCATCAGTTCCAGGGAATCCGAAGCTTTCTTT
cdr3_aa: CAISSRESEAFF

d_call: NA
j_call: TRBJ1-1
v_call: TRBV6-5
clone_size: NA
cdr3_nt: TGTGCCAGCAGTGCACCAGGAGGCAGCGCTGAAGCTTTCTTT
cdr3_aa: CASSAPGGSAEAFF

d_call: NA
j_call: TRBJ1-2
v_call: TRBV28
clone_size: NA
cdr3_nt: TGTGCCAGCAGAACACAGGGTAGAGGTGGCTACACCTTC
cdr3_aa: CASRTQGRGGYTF

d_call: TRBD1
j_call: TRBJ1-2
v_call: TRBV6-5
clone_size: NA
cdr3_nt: TGTGCCAGCACACGTTCGGCAGGGGGGTTCTACGGCTACACCTTC
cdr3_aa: CASTRSAGGFYGYTF

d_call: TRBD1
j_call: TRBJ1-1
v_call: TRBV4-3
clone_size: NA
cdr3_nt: TGCGCCAGCAGCCAAGAGGTCCGAGGGGGCGTTACTGAAGCTTTCTTT
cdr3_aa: CASSQEVRGGVTEAFF

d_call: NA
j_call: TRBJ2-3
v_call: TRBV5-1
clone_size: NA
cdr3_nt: TGCGCCAGCAGCTTGAGCGAAGCGCGGGATACGCAGTATTTT
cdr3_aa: CASSLSEARDTQYF

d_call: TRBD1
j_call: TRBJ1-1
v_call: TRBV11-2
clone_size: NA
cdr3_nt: TGTGCCAGCAGCCCCCGACAGGGTTGGAACACTGAAGCTTTCTTT
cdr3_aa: CASSPRQGWNTEAFF

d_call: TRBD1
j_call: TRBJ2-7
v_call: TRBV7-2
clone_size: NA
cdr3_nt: TGTGCCAGCAGCCCCATTATGGGACAGGGGGCACACGAGCAGTACTTC
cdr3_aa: CASSPIMGQGAHEQYF